A selection of T cell receptor beta chains follows, all from one sample in a study of vaccination effects on CD4 cells after COVID-19. For these TCRs, the target antigens are not known. Profiled with immunoSEQ multiplex PCR; TCRdb holds only in-frame clones, not every one. The table includes roughly 67,000 clones, under 80% detected once. Sample: CD4+ T cells from PBMCs cultured with SARS-CoV-2 spike peptides, taken before COVID-19 vaccination. The source of these receptors is a human donor who received a COVID-19 vaccine. The conserved cysteine and the conserved F or W are not part of the CDR3 here. The D gene is left open where the match is weak. Some rows mark clone size as missing; the rest say once, few, many or name a class of expanded clone.

J gene: TRBJ2-2; D gene: TRBD1; clone size: NA; V gene: TRBV5-1; CDR3 protein: ASSLSRTGGQYTGELF
J gene: TRBJ1-2; D gene: TRBD1; clone size: once; V gene: TRBV5-1; CDR3 protein: ASSAGQGEYYGYT
J gene: TRBJ1-3; D gene: NA; clone size: NA; V gene: TRBV5-4; CDR3 protein: ASSLDGYSSGNTIY
J gene: TRBJ2-1; D gene: NA; clone size: few; V gene: TRBV6-6; CDR3 protein: ASSYMVGEQF
J gene: TRBJ1-2; D gene: TRBD1; clone size: NA; V gene: TRBV6-5; CDR3 protein: ASSWDSYYGYT
J gene: TRBJ2-5; D gene: TRBD2; clone size: NA; V gene: TRBV9; CDR3 protein: ASSGGGEETQY
J gene: TRBJ2-1; D gene: TRBD1; clone size: NA; V gene: TRBV29-1; CDR3 protein: SVVGQGGYNEQF
J gene: TRBJ2-5; D gene: NA; clone size: NA; V gene: TRBV29-1; CDR3 protein: SVSTIGGARGPMETQY
J gene: TRBJ2-2; D gene: TRBD1; clone size: NA; V gene: TRBV2; CDR3 protein: ASIPDRGLKYGELF
J gene: TRBJ2-1; D gene: NA; clone size: NA; V gene: TRBV7-3; CDR3 protein: ASSLTGGADNEQF
J gene: TRBJ1-6; D gene: TRBD1; clone size: few; V gene: TRBV4-3; CDR3 protein: ASSQGQGIAPLH
J gene: TRBJ1-4; D gene: NA; clone size: once; V gene: TRBV18; CDR3 protein: ASSLRQKTNEKLF
J gene: TRBJ1-3; D gene: NA; clone size: NA; V gene: TRBV5-1; CDR3 protein: ASSQSTASGNTIY
J gene: TRBJ1-4; D gene: TRBD1; clone size: NA; V gene: TRBV19; CDR3 protein: ASSLTGTGDEKLF
J gene: TRBJ1-2; D gene: NA; clone size: few; V gene: TRBV28; CDR3 protein: ASSFPYGGYT
J gene: TRBJ2-1; D gene: TRBD2; clone size: once; V gene: TRBV18; CDR3 protein: ASHGGSSYNEQF